This is a list of T cell receptor beta chains from one sample in a study of response to subunit inactivated influenza vaccine. TCRdb reprocessed the RT-PCR reads via MiXCR and lists one record per CDR3 protein. The sample shows under 800,000 distinct CDR3 sequences, about 15% of them seen only once. Sample: PBMCs from blood, taken around 14 days before vaccination. These TCRs come from a man between 50 and 59 years old who received an inactivated influenza vaccine. Each CDR3 is given with its conserved first and last residue. The D gene is left open where the match is weak. Only part of the rows carry a size: once, few, many, or a class if the clone is expanded.

j_gene,d_gene,abundance,v_gene,CDR3nt,CDR3aa
TRBJ1-3,-,-,TRBV7-3,TGTGCCAGCAGCTTAACGGGAATCGGATGGGACACCATATATTTT,CASSLTGIGWDTIYF
TRBJ1-1,-,-,TRBV24-1,TGTGCCACCAGTGCAGGGGCATCAGGCACTGAAGCTTTCTTT,CATSAGASGTEAFF
TRBJ2-2,-,-,TRBV4-3,TGCGCCAGCAGCCAAGATTTCGCGAACACCGGGGAGCTGTTTTTT,CASSQDFANTGELFF
TRBJ2-3,-,many,TRBV20-1,TGCAGTGCTAGAATTCGGAGCTTCAGGGATACGCAGTATTTT,CSARIRSFRDTQYF
TRBJ2-5,-,-,TRBV30,TGTGCCTCGAAACGGCCTCTGGGGGAGACCCAGTACTTC,CASKRPLGETQYF
TRBJ2-3,TRBD2,many,TRBV28,TGTGCCAGCAGTTCCTTAGCGGGCACCACAGATACGCAGTATTTT,CASSSLAGTTDTQYF
TRBJ1-3,-,-,TRBV7-2,TGTGCCAGCAGCTTAGTAATACCGGCCTCTGGAAACACCATATATTTT,CASSLVIPASGNTIYF
TRBJ2-3,-,-,TRBV12-3/TRBV12-4,TGTGCCAGCACCCTAGACACAGATACGCAGTATTTT,CASTLDTDTQYF
TRBJ2-7,TRBD1,few,TRBV11-2,TGTGCCAGCAGCTTAGGATTGGGGACAGGCTCCTACGAGCAGTACTTC,CASSLGLGTGSYEQYF
TRBJ2-7,-,-,TRBV27,TGTGCCAGCAGTTTAAGGGCGTCCCTGGAGCAGTACTTC,CASSLRASLEQYF
TRBJ2-3,-,-,TRBV6-2/TRBV6-3,TGTGCCAGCAACCAAATCGGTGGGGATACGCAGTATTTT,CASNQIGGDTQYF
TRBJ2-7,TRBD2,few,TRBV28,TGTGCCAGCAGAGGGAGGGGCTTCTCCTACGAGCAGTACTTC,CASRGRGFSYEQYF
TRBJ2-1,-,-,TRBV6-1,TGTGCCAGCAGTGAAGAGGCGGCGGCTTACAATGAGCAGTTCTTC,CASSEEAAAYNEQFF
TRBJ2-7,-,-,TRBV29-1,TGCAGCGTTGAACTTGATGTGGGATCCTACGAGCAGTACTTC,CSVELDVGSYEQYF
TRBJ2-1,TRBD2,-,TRBV20-1,TGCAGTGCTACCGGGACTAGCGGGGGTGATGAGCAGTTCTTC,CSATGTSGGDEQFF
TRBJ2-7,-,-,TRBV20-1,TGCAGTGCTAGAGATCTCCGGGGAGCCTACGAGCAGTACTTC,CSARDLRGAYEQYF
TRBJ1-3,-,-,TRBV19,TGTGCCAGTAGCACCGGGACGGTAAACTCTGGAAACACCATATATTTT,CASSTGTVNSGNTIYF
TRBJ2-3,-,-,TRBV2,TGTGCCAGCAGAGCCGGGACCCCTTCAGCAGATACGCAGTATTTT,CASRAGTPSADTQYF
TRBJ1-2,TRBD1,few,TRBV7-2,TGTGCCAGCAGCTTAGAGACAGGGGTTTATGGCTACACCTTC,CASSLETGVYGYTF
TRBJ1-1,-,few,TRBV5-5,TGTGCCAGCACCCTGGCAGGGGCAGCGAGCACTGAAGCTTTCTTT,CASTLAGAASTEAFF
TRBJ1-5,TRBD1,-,TRBV6-2/TRBV6-3,TGTGCCAGCAGGGACAGGGAACGGCAGCCCCAGCATTTT,CASRDRERQPQHF
TRBJ2-1,-,few,TRBV7-2,TGTGCCAGCAGCTCCCGGGCCAGCAATGAGCAGTTCTTC,CASSSRASNEQFF
TRBJ2-5,-,-,TRBV28,TGTGCCAGCAGTTTATGGACAGCCAAGGAGACCCAGTACTTC,CASSLWTAKETQYF
TRBJ2-1,-,-,TRBV9,TGTGCCAGCAGCGCCCTAGCGTTGCTGGGAAATGAGCAGTTCTTC,CASSALALLGNEQFF
TRBJ2-4,-,few,TRBV29-1,TGCAGCGGACAGGACTGGGGCAAAAACATTCAGTACTTC,CSGQDWGKNIQYF
TRBJ2-5,TRBD2,-,TRBV15,TGTGCCACCAGAAGAGATGGGGCTCTAGCGGACTGGAGTGAGACCCAGTACTTC,CATRRDGALADWSETQYF
TRBJ2-7,TRBD2,few,TRBV10-3,TGTGCCATCAGGGGGGGGTACGACGAGCAGTACTTC,CAIRGGYDEQYF
TRBJ2-7,-,-,TRBV20-1,TGCAGTGCTCAAGCACCCAACCGGCGGAACGGGGAGCAGTACTTC,CSAQAPNRRNGEQYF
TRBJ1-2,-,few,TRBV4-1,TGCGCCAGCAGCCCAGCTACCGGGACGACGGGAGGTTATGGCTACACCTTC,CASSPATGTTGGYGYTF
TRBJ1-1,TRBD1,-,TRBV5-1,TGCGCCACCTCGAGAGAGGGGGCGGGTAATGAAGCTTTCTTT,CATSREGAGNEAFF
TRBJ2-7,TRBD1,few,TRBV5-1,TGCGCCAGCAGCCAGACAGCCCGGACAGGGTCCCCCTACGAGCAGTACTTC,CASSQTARTGSPYEQYF
TRBJ1-2,TRBD1,-,TRBV6-5,TGTGCCAGCAGTTACCAGGGGGCACAGGCATTGGGAGGCTACACCTTC,CASSYQGAQALGGYTF
TRBJ2-5,TRBD2,-,TRBV20-1,TGCAGTGCTAGATCTAGCGGGGGCGTCCAAGAGACCCAGTACTTC,CSARSSGGVQETQYF